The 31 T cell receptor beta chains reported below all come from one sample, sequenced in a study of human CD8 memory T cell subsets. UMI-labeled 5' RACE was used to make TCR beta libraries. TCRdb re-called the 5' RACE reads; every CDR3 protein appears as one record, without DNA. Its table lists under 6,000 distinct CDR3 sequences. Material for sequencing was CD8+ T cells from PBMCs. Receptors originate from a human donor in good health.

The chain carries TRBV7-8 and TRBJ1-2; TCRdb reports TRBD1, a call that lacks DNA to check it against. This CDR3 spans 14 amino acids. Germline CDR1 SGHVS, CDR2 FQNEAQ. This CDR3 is CASSLEAGRYGYTF.

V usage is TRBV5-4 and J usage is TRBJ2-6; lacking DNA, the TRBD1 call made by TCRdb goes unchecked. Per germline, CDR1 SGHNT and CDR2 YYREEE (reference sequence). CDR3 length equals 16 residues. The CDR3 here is CASGRTGDISANVLTF.

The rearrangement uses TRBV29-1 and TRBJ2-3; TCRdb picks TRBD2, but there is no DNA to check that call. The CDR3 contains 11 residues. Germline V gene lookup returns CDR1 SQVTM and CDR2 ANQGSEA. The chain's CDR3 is CSVRLADTQYF.

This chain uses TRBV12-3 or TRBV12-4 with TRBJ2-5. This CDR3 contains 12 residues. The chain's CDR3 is CASSQYQETQYF.

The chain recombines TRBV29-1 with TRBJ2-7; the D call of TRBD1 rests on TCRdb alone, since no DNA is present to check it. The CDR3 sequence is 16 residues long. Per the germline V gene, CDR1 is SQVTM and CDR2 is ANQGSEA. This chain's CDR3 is CSAHLKGTGARYEQYF.

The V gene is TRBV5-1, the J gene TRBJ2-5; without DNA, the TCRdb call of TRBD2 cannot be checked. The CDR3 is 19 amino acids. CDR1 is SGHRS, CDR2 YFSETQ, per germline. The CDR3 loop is CASSLGIAIDAVPQETQYF.

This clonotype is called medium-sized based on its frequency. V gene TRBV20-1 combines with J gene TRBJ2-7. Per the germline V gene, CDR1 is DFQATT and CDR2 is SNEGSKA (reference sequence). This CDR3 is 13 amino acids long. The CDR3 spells CSARSGVSYEQYF.

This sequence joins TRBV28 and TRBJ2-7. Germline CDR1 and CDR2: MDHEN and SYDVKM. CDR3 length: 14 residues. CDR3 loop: CASSSTGVRYEQYF. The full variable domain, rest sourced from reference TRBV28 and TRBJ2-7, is DVKVTQSSRYLVKRTGEKVFLECVQDMDHENMFWYRQDPGLGLRLIYFSYDVKMKEKGDIPEGYSVSREKKERFSLILESASTNQTSMYLCASSSTGVRYEQYFGPGTRLTVT.

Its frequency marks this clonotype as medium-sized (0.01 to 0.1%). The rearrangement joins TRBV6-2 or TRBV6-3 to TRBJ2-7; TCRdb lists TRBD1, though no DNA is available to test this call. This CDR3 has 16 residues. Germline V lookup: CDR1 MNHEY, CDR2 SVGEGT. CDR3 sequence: CASSYSGGTGDYEQYF.

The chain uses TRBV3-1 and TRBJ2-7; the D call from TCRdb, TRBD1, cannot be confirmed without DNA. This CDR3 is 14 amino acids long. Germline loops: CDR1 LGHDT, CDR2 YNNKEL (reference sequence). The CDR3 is CASSQGTGVDEQYF.

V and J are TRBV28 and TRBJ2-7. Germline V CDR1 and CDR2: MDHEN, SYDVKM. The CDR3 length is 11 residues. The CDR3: CASTVGYEQYF. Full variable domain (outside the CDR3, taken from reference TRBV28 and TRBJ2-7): DVKVTQSSRYLVKRTGEKVFLECVQDMDHENMFWYRQDPGLGLRLIYFSYDVKMKEKGDIPEGYSVSREKKERFSLILESASTNQTSMYLCASTVGYEQYFGPGTRLTVT.

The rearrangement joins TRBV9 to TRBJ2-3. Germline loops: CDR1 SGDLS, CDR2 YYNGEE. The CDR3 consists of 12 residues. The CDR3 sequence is CASSGDTDTQYF.

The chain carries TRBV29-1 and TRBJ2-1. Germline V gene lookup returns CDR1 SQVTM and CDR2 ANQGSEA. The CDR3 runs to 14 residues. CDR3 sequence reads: CSVSDGTSYNEQFF.

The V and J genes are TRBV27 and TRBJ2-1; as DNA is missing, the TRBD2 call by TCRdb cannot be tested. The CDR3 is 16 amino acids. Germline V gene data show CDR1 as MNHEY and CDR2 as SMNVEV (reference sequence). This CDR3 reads CASSLSTSGLYNEQFF.

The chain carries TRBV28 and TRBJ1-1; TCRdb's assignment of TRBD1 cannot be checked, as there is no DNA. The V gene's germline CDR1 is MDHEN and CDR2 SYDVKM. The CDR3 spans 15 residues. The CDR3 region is CASSWGREVTTEAFF. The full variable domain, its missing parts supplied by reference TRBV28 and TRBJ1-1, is DVKVTQSSRYLVKRTGEKVFLECVQDMDHENMFWYRQDPGLGLRLIYFSYDVKMKEKGDIPEGYSVSREKKERFSLILESASTNQTSMYLCASSWGREVTTEAFFGQGTRLTVV.

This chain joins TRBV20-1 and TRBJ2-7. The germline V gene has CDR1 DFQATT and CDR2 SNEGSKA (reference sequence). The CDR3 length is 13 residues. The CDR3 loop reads CSARGVADYEQYF.

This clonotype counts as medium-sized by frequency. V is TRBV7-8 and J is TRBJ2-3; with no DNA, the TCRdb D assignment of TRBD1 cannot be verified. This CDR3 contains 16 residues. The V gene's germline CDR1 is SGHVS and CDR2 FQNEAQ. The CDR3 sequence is CASSFLSGGPTDTQYF.

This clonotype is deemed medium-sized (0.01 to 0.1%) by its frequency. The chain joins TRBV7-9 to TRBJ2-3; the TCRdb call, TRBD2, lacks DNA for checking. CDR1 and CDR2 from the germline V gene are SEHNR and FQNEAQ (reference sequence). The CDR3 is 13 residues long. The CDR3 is CASSPGAGGAQYF.

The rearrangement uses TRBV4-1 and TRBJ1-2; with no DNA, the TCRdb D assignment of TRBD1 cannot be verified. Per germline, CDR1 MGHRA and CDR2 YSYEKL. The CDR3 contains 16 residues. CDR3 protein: CASSLERDRGVYGYTF.

The CDR3 protein is CSVVRQGAGDEQFF. The chain has TRBV29-1 and TRBJ2-1; without DNA, the TCRdb call of TRBD1 cannot be checked. CDR1 and CDR2 from the germline V gene are SQVTM and ANQGSEA. The CDR3 is made up of 14 amino acids.

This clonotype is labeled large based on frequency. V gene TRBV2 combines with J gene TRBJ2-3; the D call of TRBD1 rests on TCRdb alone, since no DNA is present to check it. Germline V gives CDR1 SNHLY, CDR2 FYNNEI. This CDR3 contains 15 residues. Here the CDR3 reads CASSAGTASTDTQYF. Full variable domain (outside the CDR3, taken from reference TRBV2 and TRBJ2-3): EPEVTQTPSHQVTQMGQEVILRCVPISNHLYFYWYRQILGQKVEFLVSFYNNEISEKSEIFDDQFSVERPDGSNFTLKIRSTKLEDSAMYFCASSAGTASTDTQYFGPGTRLTVL.

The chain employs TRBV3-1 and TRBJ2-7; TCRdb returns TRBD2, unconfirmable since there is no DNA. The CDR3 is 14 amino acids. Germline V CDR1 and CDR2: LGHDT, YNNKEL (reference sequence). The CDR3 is CASSQAGTSDEQYF.

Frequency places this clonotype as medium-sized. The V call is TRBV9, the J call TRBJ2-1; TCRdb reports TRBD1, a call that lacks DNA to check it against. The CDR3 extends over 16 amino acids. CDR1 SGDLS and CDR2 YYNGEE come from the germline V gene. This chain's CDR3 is CASSVGAPGRDNEQFF.

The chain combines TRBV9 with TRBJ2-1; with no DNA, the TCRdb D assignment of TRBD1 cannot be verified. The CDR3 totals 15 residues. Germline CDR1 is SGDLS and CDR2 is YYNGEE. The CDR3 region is CASSVVSGTKNEQFF.

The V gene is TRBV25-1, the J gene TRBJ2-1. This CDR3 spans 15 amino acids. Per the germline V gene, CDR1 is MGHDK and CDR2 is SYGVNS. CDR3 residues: CASSEYGSSYNEQFF.

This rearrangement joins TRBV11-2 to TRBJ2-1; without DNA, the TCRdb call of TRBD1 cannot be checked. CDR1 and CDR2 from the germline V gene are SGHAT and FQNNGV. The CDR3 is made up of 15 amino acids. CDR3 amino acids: CASSLDGGSYNEQFF.

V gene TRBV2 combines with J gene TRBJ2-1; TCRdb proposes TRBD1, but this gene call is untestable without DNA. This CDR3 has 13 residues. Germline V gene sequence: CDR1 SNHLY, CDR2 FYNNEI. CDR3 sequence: CASSEGRGNEQFF.

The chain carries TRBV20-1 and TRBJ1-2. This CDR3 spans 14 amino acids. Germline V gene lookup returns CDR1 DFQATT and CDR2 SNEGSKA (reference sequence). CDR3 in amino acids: CSARVESVNYGYTF.

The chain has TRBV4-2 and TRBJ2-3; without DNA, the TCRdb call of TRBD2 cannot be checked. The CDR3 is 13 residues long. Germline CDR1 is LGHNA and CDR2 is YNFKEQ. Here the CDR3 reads CASSQGPADTQYF.

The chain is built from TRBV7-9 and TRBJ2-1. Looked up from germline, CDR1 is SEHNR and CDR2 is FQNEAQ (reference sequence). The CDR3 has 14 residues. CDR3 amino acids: CASSLGIGPPEQFF.

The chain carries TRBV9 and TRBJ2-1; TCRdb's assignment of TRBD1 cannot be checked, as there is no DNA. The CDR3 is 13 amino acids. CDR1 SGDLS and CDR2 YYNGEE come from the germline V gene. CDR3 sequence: CASSAPADNEQFF.